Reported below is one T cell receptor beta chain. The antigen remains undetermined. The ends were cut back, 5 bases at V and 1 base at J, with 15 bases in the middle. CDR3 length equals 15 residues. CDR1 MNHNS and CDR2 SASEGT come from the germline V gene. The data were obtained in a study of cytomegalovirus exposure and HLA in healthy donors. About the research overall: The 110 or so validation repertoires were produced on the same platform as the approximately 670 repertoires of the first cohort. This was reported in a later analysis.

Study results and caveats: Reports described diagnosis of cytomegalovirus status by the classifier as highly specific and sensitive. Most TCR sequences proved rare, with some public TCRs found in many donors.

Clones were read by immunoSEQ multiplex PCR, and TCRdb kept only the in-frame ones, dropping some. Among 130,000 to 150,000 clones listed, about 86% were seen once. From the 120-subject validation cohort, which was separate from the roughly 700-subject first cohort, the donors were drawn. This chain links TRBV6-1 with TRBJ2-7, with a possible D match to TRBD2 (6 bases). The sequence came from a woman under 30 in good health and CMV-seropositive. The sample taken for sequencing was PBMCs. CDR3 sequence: CASSLGTGVSYEQYF. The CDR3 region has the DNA TGTGCCAGCAGTTTGGGGACGGGGGTTTCCTACGAGCAGTACTTC.